These T cell receptor beta chains were read from a single sample in a study of blood T cell repertoires in COVID-19. Profiled with immunoSEQ multiplex PCR; TCRdb holds only in-frame clones, not every one. Of hundreds of thousands of clones in the sample, about 73% were seen once. Sequences were obtained from peripheral blood. Source of these receptors: a woman aged 80 or over with acute or convalescent COVID-19. The CDR3 runs from the conserved cysteine through the conserved F or W. Fields, in order: clone size, J gene, V gene, D gene, CDR3 protein, CDR3 DNA. The D gene is left open where the match is weak. The size field is filled for only some rows; it gives once, few, many or a size class.

-,TRBJ1-2,TRBV25-1,TRBD1,CASSEVQGDGYTF,TGTGCCAGCAGTGAAGTGCAGGGGGATGGCTACACCTTC
-,TRBJ2-7,TRBV6-5,-,CASRPSAYEQYF,TGTGCCAGCAGGCCCAGTGCCTACGAGCAGTACTTC
-,TRBJ1-4,TRBV6-1,-,CASSEASGGGEKLFF,TGTGCCAGCAGTGAAGCGTCGGGGGGCGGTGAAAAACTGTTTTTT
-,TRBJ2-7,TRBV20-1,TRBD1,CSASLPPNRGYEQYF,TGCAGTGCTAGTCTTCCGCCTAACAGGGGATACGAGCAGTACTTC
-,TRBJ1-5,TRBV9,TRBD1,CASSQGGRDNQPQHF,TGTGCCAGCAGCCAGGGGGGCAGGGACAATCAGCCCCAGCATTTT
-,TRBJ1-6,TRBV7-9,-,CASSFSTLQSAYNSPLHF,TGTGCCAGCAGCTTTTCCACATTGCAGAGCGCCTATAATTCACCCCTCCACTTT
-,TRBJ2-1,TRBV5-4,TRBD1,CASSPTGDEQFF,TGTGCCAGCAGCCCGACAGGGGATGAGCAGTTCTTC
-,TRBJ2-7,TRBV7-2,TRBD2,CASSPQREALPHEQYF,TGTGCCAGCAGCCCACAGCGGGAGGCCCTCCCCCACGAGCAGTACTTC
-,TRBJ2-7,TRBV7-9,TRBD1,CASSRDRGFYEQYF,TGTGCCAGCAGCCGGGACAGGGGATTCTACGAGCAGTACTTC
-,TRBJ1-6,TRBV2,TRBD1,CASDRTGTTNSPLHF,TGTGCCAGCGATAGGACAGGAACAACTAATTCACCCCTCCACTTT
-,TRBJ2-3,TRBV7-9,-,CASSLASGSGTSQYF,TGTGCCAGCAGCTTAGCGTCAGGGTCGGGCACGTCGCAGTATTTT
-,TRBJ2-5,TRBV5-6,-,CASSSSLTVKETQYF,TGTGCCAGCAGCTCCAGCCTGACAGTGAAAGAGACCCAGTACTTC
-,TRBJ1-3,TRBV7-8,-,CASSLLTRGGNTIYF,TGTGCCAGCAGCTTATTAACCAGGGGAGGAAACACCATATATTTT
-,TRBJ1-1,TRBV6-4,-,CASSDTGGSTEAFF,TGTGCCAGCAGTGACACTGGGGGCTCCACTGAAGCTTTCTTT
few,TRBJ2-3,TRBV5-8,TRBD1,CASSFRRQGVTDTQYF,TGTGCCAGCAGCTTTCGACGGCAGGGGGTCACAGATACGCAGTATTTT
-,TRBJ2-1,TRBV9,TRBD2,CASSVRGTSGYSSYNEQFF,TGTGCCAGCAGCGTAAGGGGGACTAGCGGGTATAGCTCCTACAATGAGCAGTTCTTC
-,TRBJ2-2,TRBV10-3,TRBD2,CAISGVLREAGELFF,TGTGCCATCAGTGGGGTCCTCCGGGAGGCCGGGGAGCTGTTTTTT
-,TRBJ2-7,TRBV18,TRBD2,CASSPRASGSSYEQYF,TGTGCCAGCTCACCACGGGCTAGCGGGTCCTCCTACGAGCAGTACTTC
-,TRBJ1-6,TRBV7-2,TRBD1,CASRGQGNSPLHF,TGTGCCAGCCGAGGACAGGGTAATTCACCCCTCCACTTT
-,TRBJ1-2,TRBV19,-,CASSIQYGYTF,TGTGCCAGTAGTATTCAGTATGGCTACACCTTC
once,TRBJ1-3,TRBV5-6,-,CASNLRGYSSGNTIYF,TGTGCCAGCAACCTGCGGGGGTACTCCTCTGGAAACACCATATATTTT
-,TRBJ2-2,TRBV7-2,TRBD2,CASRPSGANTGELFF,TGTGCCAGCAGGCCTAGCGGGGCGAACACCGGGGAGCTGTTTTTT
many,TRBJ1-4,TRBV4-2,TRBD1,CASSGTANEKLFF,TGTGCCAGCAGTGGGACAGCTAATGAAAAACTGTTTTTT
-,TRBJ1-3,TRBV29-1,-,CSVEPGSGNTIYF,TGCAGCGTTGAACCCGGCTCTGGAAACACCATATATTTT
-,TRBJ2-2,TRBV3-1/TRBV3-2,-,CASSQADAGTGELFF,TGTGCCAGCAGCCAAGCCGACGCAGGAACCGGGGAGCTGTTTTTT
-,TRBJ2-5,TRBV7-9,-,CASSLLTQETQYF,TGTGCCAGCAGCTTATTGACTCAAGAGACCCAGTACTTC
once,TRBJ2-2,TRBV5-1,TRBD2,CASGLQRGSGELFF,TGCGCCAGCGGGCTCCAGCGGGGATCCGGGGAGCTGTTTTTT
-,TRBJ1-2,TRBV7-2,-,CASSPADRGYTF,TGTGCCAGCAGCCCAGCGGACCGCGGCTACACCTTC
-,TRBJ2-2,TRBV19,TRBD2,CASSFWTSATGELFF,TGTGCCAGTAGTTTTTGGACTAGCGCCACCGGGGAGCTGTTTTTT
few,TRBJ2-1,TRBV5-1,TRBD2,CASSLLPSGYSSYNEQFF,TGCGCCAGCAGTCTGTTACCTAGCGGGTATAGCTCCTACAATGAGCAGTTCTTC
-,TRBJ2-1,TRBV5-1,TRBD1,CASSLAMTWTGIEQFF,TGCGCCAGCAGCTTGGCTATGACGTGGACAGGGATTGAGCAGTTCTTC
once,TRBJ2-3,TRBV2,-,CASSQLGAVRTDTQYF,TGTGCCAGCAGTCAACTGGGGGCAGTTAGAACAGATACGCAGTATTTT
few,TRBJ1-6,TRBV19,-,CASSTTRQDNSPLHF,TGTGCCAGTAGTACGACCAGACAGGATAATTCACCCCTCCACTTT
-,TRBJ1-2,TRBV5-1,TRBD1,CASSGGQGFGYTF,TGCGCCAGCAGCGGAGGACAGGGCTTTGGCTACACCTTC
-,TRBJ2-2,TRBV27,TRBD2,CASSLYMAGATNTGELFF,TGTGCCAGCAGTTTATATATGGCGGGAGCAACGAACACCGGGGAGCTGTTTTTT
-,TRBJ2-3,TRBV12-3/TRBV12-4,-,CASSLAEPYTQYF,TGTGCCAGCAGTTTAGCGGAGCCATATACGCAGTATTTT
once,TRBJ1-1,TRBV7-2,-,CASSLQGGSTEAFF,TGTGCCAGCAGCTTGCAGGGAGGCTCCACTGAAGCTTTCTTT
-,TRBJ2-7,TRBV27,-,CASSAPASGGGEQYF,TGTGCCAGCAGTGCCCCCGCTAGTGGCGGAGGCGAGCAGTACTTC
once,TRBJ2-6,TRBV5-1,-,CASSLGGLNSGANVLTF,TGCGCCAGCAGCTTGGGGGGCCTGAACTCTGGGGCCAACGTCCTGACTTTC
-,TRBJ1-4,TRBV5-1,-,CASSPQGSREKLFF,TGCGCCAGCAGCCCACAGGGAAGTCGAGAAAAACTGTTTTTT
-,TRBJ2-1,TRBV5-1,-,CASSLGGQSSYNEQFF,TGCGCCAGCAGCTTGGGAGGGCAGAGCTCCTACAATGAGCAGTTCTTC
-,TRBJ1-4,TRBV5-1,-,CASAAVIHEKLFF,TGCGCCAGCGCAGCGGTGATTCATGAAAAACTGTTTTTT
-,TRBJ1-1,TRBV16,-,CASSSRGVQNTEAFF,TGTGCCAGCAGCTCCCGCGGGGTACAGAACACTGAAGCTTTCTTT
-,TRBJ1-5,TRBV6-5,TRBD1,CASRGQSNQPQHF,TGTGCCAGCAGGGGACAGAGCAATCAGCCCCAGCATTTT
-,TRBJ2-1,TRBV21-1,-,CASSKALFRVPEQFF,TGTGCCAGCAGCAAAGCCCTATTTCGGGTGCCTGAGCAGTTCTTC
-,TRBJ2-7,TRBV5-1,TRBD2,CASSSSSGSSYEQYF,TGCGCCAGCAGCTCATCTAGCGGTTCCTCCTACGAGCAGTACTTC
-,TRBJ2-3,TRBV4-3,TRBD1,CASSLGQGARDTQYF,TGCGCCAGCAGCCTTGGACAGGGGGCGCGAGATACGCAGTATTTT
many,TRBJ2-3,TRBV5-4,-,CASSYGSSTDTQYF,TGTGCCAGCAGTTATGGTAGTAGCACAGATACGCAGTATTTT
-,TRBJ1-1,TRBV7-9,-,CASSKIWTGDTEAFF,TGTGCCAGCAGCAAAATTTGGACCGGGGACACTGAAGCTTTCTTT
-,TRBJ1-2,TRBV5-1,TRBD1,CASSFDRASGYTF,TGCGCCAGCAGCTTTGACAGGGCAAGTGGCTACACCTTC
-,TRBJ1-2,TRBV6-2/TRBV6-3,-,CASSYSREYGYTF,TGTGCCAGCAGTTACTCACGGGAATATGGCTACACCTTC
-,TRBJ2-7,TRBV9,-,CASSQTESSYEQYF,TGTGCCAGCAGCCAGACAGAGAGCTCCTACGAGCAGTACTTC
few,TRBJ1-1,TRBV29-1,-,CSAGQTMNTEAFF,TGCAGCGCCGGACAGACCATGAACACTGAAGCTTTCTTT
-,TRBJ1-1,TRBV11-2,-,CASRGEDKYTEAFF,TGTGCCAGCAGGGGGGAGGACAAGTACACTGAAGCTTTCTTT
-,TRBJ2-7,TRBV6-5,-,CASRATGLSYEQYF,TGTGCCAGCAGGGCGACAGGACTCTCCTACGAGCAGTACTTC
few,TRBJ2-1,TRBV5-1,TRBD2,CASSLGPSGSTMDEQFF,TGCGCCAGCAGCTTGGGGCCTAGCGGGAGTACCATGGATGAGCAGTTCTTC
-,TRBJ2-2,TRBV6-6,-,CASSPTDLTTSYANTGELFF,TGTGCCAGCAGCCCGACGGACTTGACTACTTCATACGCGAACACCGGGGAGCTGTTTTTT
-,TRBJ1-1,TRBV12-3/TRBV12-4,TRBD1,CASSFAGGTEAFF,TGTGCCAGCAGTTTTGCAGGGGGCACTGAAGCTTTCTTT
-,TRBJ1-2,TRBV7-3,TRBD1,CASSPGGTWTGRFHF,TGTGCCAGCAGCCCTGGAGGGACGTGGACAGGCCGGTTCCACTTC